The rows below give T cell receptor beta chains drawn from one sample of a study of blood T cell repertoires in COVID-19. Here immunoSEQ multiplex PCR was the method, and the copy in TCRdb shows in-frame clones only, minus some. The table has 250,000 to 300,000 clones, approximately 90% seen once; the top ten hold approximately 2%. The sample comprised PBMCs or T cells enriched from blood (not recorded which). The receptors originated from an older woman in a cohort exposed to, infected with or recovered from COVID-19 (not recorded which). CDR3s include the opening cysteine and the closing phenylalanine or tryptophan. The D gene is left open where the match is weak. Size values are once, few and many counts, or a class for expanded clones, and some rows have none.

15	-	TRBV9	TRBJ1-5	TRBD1	CASSLTGDRDQPQHF	TGTGCCAGCAGCCTGACAGGGGATAGGGATCAGCCCCAGCATTTT
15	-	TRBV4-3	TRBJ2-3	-	CASSQRSTGTDTQYF	TGCGCCAGCAGCCAAAGATCTACGGGCACAGATACGCAGTATTTT
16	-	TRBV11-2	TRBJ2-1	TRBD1	CASSLGWTGGYNEQFF	TGTGCCAGCAGCTTAGGCTGGACAGGCGGATACAATGAGCAGTTCTTC
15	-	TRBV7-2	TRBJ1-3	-	CASSPGDHSGNTIYF	TGTGCCAGCAGCCCAGGGGACCACTCTGGAAACACCATATATTTT
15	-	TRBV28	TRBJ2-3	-	CASSPLGLGTDTQYF	TGTGCCAGCAGTCCGCTCGGACTTGGGACAGATACGCAGTATTTT
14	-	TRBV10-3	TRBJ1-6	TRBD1	CAISGGTGDSPLHF	TGTGCCATCAGTGGAGGGACAGGGGATTCACCCCTCCACTTT
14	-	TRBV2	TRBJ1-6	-	CASRGIPGDSPLHF	TGTGCCAGCAGGGGGATTCCGGGGGATTCACCCCTCCACTTT
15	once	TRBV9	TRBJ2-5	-	CASSVGVARQETQYF	TGTGCCAGCAGCGTAGGAGTAGCGCGACAAGAGACCCAGTACTTC
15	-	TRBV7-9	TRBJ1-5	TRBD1	CASSIGQGLNQPQHF	TGTGCCAGCAGCATCGGACAGGGATTGAATCAGCCCCAGCATTTT
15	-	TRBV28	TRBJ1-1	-	CASSLQQGWDTEAFF	TGTGCCAGCAGTTTACAACAGGGTTGGGACACTGAAGCTTTCTTT
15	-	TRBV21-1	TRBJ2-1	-	CASSKWLADDNEQFF	TGTGCCAGCAGCAAGTGGCTGGCAGATGACAATGAGCAGTTCTTC
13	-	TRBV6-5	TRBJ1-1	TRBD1	CATGDRENTEAFF	TGTGCCACCGGGGACAGGGAGAACACTGAAGCTTTCTTT
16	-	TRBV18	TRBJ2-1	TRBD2	CASSPGNLAGLGEQFF	TGTGCCAGCTCACCAGGGAATTTAGCGGGATTAGGTGAGCAGTTCTTC
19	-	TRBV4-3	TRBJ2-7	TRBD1	CASSQARGQEGATSYEQYF	TGCGCCAGCAGCCAAGCTAGGGGACAGGAGGGGGCGACCTCCTACGAGCAGTACTTC
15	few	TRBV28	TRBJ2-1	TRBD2	CASSAGTSGRSEQFF	TGTGCCAGCTCTGCCGGGACTAGCGGGAGAAGTGAGCAGTTCTTC
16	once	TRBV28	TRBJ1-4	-	CASSFPRGGANEKLFF	TGTGCCAGCAGTTTCCCCCGAGGGGGAGCTAATGAAAAACTGTTTTTT
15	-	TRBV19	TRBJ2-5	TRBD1	CASSGPGTGQETQYF	TGTGCCAGTAGTGGTCCCGGGACAGGGCAAGAGACCCAGTACTTC
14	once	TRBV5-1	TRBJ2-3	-	CASSTSYRADTQYF	TGCGCCAGCAGCACCTCATACAGGGCAGATACGCAGTATTTT
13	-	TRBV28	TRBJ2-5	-	CASDASSQETQYF	TGTGCCAGCGATGCTAGCAGCCAAGAGACCCAGTACTTC
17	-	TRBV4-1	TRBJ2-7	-	CASSQSPDYATAYEQYF	TGCGCCAGCAGCCAGAGCCCCGACTACGCTACCGCCTACGAGCAGTACTTC
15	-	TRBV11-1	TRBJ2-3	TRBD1	CASSTDRGRGDTQYF	TGTGCCAGTTCGACGGACAGGGGGCGCGGAGATACGCAGTATTTT
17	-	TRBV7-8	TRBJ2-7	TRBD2	CASSLARTSGSRHEQYF	TGTGCCAGCAGCTTAGCTAGGACTAGCGGGAGTAGGCACGAGCAGTACTTC
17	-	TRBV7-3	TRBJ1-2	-	CASSLVEWAGRHGGYTF	TGTGCCAGCAGCTTAGTGGAGTGGGCAGGGCGACATGGTGGCTACACCTTC
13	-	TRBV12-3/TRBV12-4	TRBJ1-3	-	CASSLDRGNTIYF	TGTGCCAGCAGTCTCGACAGGGGAAACACCATATATTTT
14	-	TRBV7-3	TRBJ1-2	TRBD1	CASSSGQGPLGYTF	TGTGCCAGCAGCTCCGGACAGGGCCCTCTTGGCTACACCTTC
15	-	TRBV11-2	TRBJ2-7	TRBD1	CASSLGGQGPYEQYF	TGTGCCAGCAGCTTAGGGGGACAGGGACCCTACGAGCAGTACTTC
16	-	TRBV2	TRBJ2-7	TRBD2	CASRKGLAPISYEQYF	TGTGCCAGCAGGAAGGGACTAGCTCCAATCTCCTACGAGCAGTACTTC
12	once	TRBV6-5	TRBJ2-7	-	CASSYSVGVLYF	TGTGCCAGCAGTTACTCGGTGGGCGTCTTATACTTC
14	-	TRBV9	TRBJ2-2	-	CASSVEGRGGELFF	TGTGCCAGCAGCGTAGAGGGGCGCGGCGGGGAGCTGTTTTTT
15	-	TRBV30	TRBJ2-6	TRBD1	CAWMTGLSGANVLTF	TGTGCCTGGATGACAGGGCTCTCTGGGGCCAACGTCCTGACTTTC
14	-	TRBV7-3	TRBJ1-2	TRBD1	CASSLNRQGDGYTF	TGTGCCAGCAGCTTAAACCGGCAGGGGGATGGCTACACCTTC
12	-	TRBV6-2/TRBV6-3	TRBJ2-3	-	CASSRGRDTQYF	TGTGCCAGCAGTCGTGGCAGGGATACGCAGTATTTT
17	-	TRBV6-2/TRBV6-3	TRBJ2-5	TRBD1	CASSYVIGTGRGETQYF	TGTGCCAGCAGTTACGTTATTGGGACAGGGAGGGGAGAGACCCAGTACTTC
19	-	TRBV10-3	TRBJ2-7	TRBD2	CAISDPSGTSGRGSYEQYF	TGTGCCATCAGTGACCCCTCCGGGACTAGCGGGAGGGGATCCTACGAGCAGTACTTC
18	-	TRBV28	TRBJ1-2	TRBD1	CASRHYRDSALSFYGYTF	TGTGCCAGCAGACATTACCGGGACAGCGCCCTTTCTTTTTATGGCTACACCTTC
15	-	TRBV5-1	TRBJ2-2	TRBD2	CASSSGTSGTGELFF	TGCGCCAGCAGCTCCGGGACTAGCGGGACCGGGGAGCTGTTTTTT
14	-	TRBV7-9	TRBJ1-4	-	CASSLDREGEKLFF	TGTGCCAGCAGCTTAGACAGGGAGGGTGAAAAACTGTTTTTT
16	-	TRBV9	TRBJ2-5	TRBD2	CASSAQTSGRGETQYF	TGTGCCAGCAGCGCCCAGACTAGCGGGAGGGGAGAGACCCAGTACTTC
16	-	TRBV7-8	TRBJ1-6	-	CASSYRVDRRNSPLHF	TGTGCCAGCAGCTACCGGGTCGACAGGAGGAATTCACCCCTCCACTTT
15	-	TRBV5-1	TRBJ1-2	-	CASRGEAGAHYGYTF	TGCGCCAGCAGAGGCGAAGCAGGGGCGCATTATGGCTACACCTTC
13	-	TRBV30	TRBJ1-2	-	CAWKYLNSFGYTF	TGTGCCTGGAAGTACCTAAACTCTTTTGGCTACACCTTC
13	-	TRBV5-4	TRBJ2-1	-	CASSLDGRSEQFF	TGTGCCAGCAGCTTGGACGGGAGAAGTGAGCAGTTCTTC
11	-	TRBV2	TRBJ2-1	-	CASSVRYEQFF	TGTGCCAGCAGTGTCAGGTATGAGCAGTTCTTC
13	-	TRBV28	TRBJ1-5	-	CASSLSGDQPQHF	TGTGCCAGCAGTTTAAGCGGCGATCAGCCCCAGCATTTT
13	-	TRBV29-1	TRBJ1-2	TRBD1	CSAWAGGNYGYTF	TGCAGCGCCTGGGCAGGGGGAAATTATGGCTACACCTTC
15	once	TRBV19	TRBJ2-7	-	CASSGRARDSYEQYF	TGTGCCAGTAGTGGCCGTGCGCGGGACTCCTACGAGCAGTACTTC
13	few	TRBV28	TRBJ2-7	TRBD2	CASRSGGSYEQYF	TGTGCCAGCAGATCGGGGGGATCCTACGAGCAGTACTTC
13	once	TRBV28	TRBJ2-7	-	CASSLGDREWQYF	TGTGCCAGCAGTTTAGGCGACCGGGAATGGCAGTACTTC
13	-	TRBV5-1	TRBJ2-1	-	CASSLASGNEQFF	TGCGCCAGCAGCTTGGCCTCCGGCAATGAGCAGTTCTTC
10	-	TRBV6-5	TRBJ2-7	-	CASSYFRGIF	TGTGCCAGCAGTTACTTTCGAGGTATTTTC
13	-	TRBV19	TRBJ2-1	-	CASSHGQNNEQFF	TGTGCCAGTAGTCACGGACAAAACAATGAGCAGTTCTTC
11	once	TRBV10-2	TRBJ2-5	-	CASSAQETQYF	TGCGCCAGTAGCGCCCAGGAGACCCAGTACTTC
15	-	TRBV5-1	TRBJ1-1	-	CASSTGDSAGTEAFF	TGCGCCAGCAGCACCGGAGACAGTGCTGGAACTGAAGCTTTCTTT
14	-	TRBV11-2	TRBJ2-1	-	CASSPRTQHNEQFF	TGTGCCAGCAGCCCCCGGACTCAACACAATGAGCAGTTCTTC
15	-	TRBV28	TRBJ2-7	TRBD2	CASSPSGRTVYEQYF	TGTGCCAGCAGCCCTAGCGGGAGGACCGTTTACGAGCAGTACTTC
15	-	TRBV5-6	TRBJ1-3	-	CASSLLQGPGNTIYF	TGTGCCAGCAGCTTGCTTCAGGGGCCAGGAAACACCATATATTTT
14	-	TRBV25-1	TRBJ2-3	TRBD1	CASRETGTGDTQYF	TGTGCCAGCAGGGAGACAGGGACCGGAGATACGCAGTATTTT
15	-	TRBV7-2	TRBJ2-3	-	CASSPSGTRTDTQYF	TGTGCCAGCAGCCCGAGCGGAACCCGCACAGATACGCAGTATTTT
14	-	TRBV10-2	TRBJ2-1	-	CASKSERHNNEQFF	TGCGCCAGCAAGTCGGAGCGGCACAACAATGAGCAGTTCTTC
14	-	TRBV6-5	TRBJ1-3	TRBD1	CASTRTGVGNTIYF	TGTGCCAGCACTCGGACAGGGGTCGGAAACACCATATATTTT